This T cell receptor (beta chain) was found in a study of T cells expressing NK-cell markers. About this clonotype: Its cognate antigen is unknown.

Findings and limits, study-wide: These clonotypes also led the CD3+CD56-NKG2C+ fraction in a handful of donors.

The CDR3 length is 18 residues. Germline loops: CDR1 MNHEY, CDR2 SVGEGT. TCRdb reprocessed the 5' RACE reads, with one entry per CDR3 protein and no DNA. This repertoire includes more than 90,000 distinct CDR3 sequences. The TCR originated in a woman between 18 and 70 years old in good health. The chain uses TRBV6-2 or TRBV6-3 and TRBJ2-3; TCRdb calls TRBD1, which cannot be checked without DNA. The sequenced sample consisted of blood T cells: a sorted CD56 or NKG2C T cell subset, CD4+ or CD8+ T cells, or bulk PBMC T cells (not recorded which). CDR3 sequence: CASSSSFISLGGTDTQYF.